Listed below are T cell receptor beta chains from one sample, sequenced in a study of shared clonotypes between healthy human individuals. The assay was immunoSEQ multiplex PCR, and TCRdb's table has in-frame clones only and misses some. The data contain about 2.4 million clones, 93% of them singletons. What was sequenced was naive CD4+ T cells from PBMCs. All receptors derive from a man between 18 and 35 years old in good health. Some clones in this sample may be carry-over from other donors' samples. Both conserved end residues are part of each CDR3. The D gene is left open where the match is weak. For some rows the clone size is stated as once, few or many, or as a class when expanded; others skip it.

TRBV28	TRBD1	TRBJ1-2	-	CASSRDSNYGYTF	TGTGCCAGCAGTAGGGACAGTAACTATGGCTACACCTTC
TRBV2	-	TRBJ2-2	-	CASQTTRDGELFF	TGTGCCAGCCAGACCACTCGGGACGGGGAGCTGTTTTTT
TRBV15	-	TRBJ1-5	-	CATSRELGQPQHF	TGTGCCACCAGCAGAGAATTAGGTCAGCCCCAGCATTTT
TRBV5-6	-	TRBJ2-3	-	CASSLGRSTDTQYF	TGTGCCAGCAGCTTGGGACGGAGCACAGATACGCAGTATTTT
TRBV5-4	-	TRBJ2-2	-	CASSKGSFSNTGELFF	TGTGCCAGCAGCAAGGGGTCTTTCTCGAACACCGGGGAGCTGTTTTTT
TRBV7-3	-	TRBJ2-2	-	CASTPTGNTGELFF	TGTGCCAGCACCCCTACGGGTAACACCGGGGAGCTGTTTTTT
TRBV5-1	-	TRBJ1-5	-	CASSLEFQPQHF	TGCGCCAGCAGCTTGGAGTTTCAGCCCCAGCATTTT
TRBV11-2	-	TRBJ1-5	-	CASSLTGNTQPQHF	TGTGCCAGCAGCTTAACGGGAAATACTCAGCCCCAGCATTTT
TRBV7-2	-	TRBJ2-3	-	CASSLRSGTQYF	TGTGCCAGCAGCTTACGCAGTGGTACGCAGTATTTT
TRBV7-3	-	TRBJ2-1	-	CASSSPGLGYNEQFF	TGTGCCAGCAGCTCCCCGGGACTGGGTTACAATGAGCAGTTCTTC
TRBV5-1	TRBD2	TRBJ2-2	-	CASSGLVGGSGELFF	TGCGCCAGCAGCGGACTAGTCGGAGGGTCCGGGGAGCTGTTTTTT
TRBV19	TRBD1	TRBJ2-2	-	CASSTRQGRAGELFF	TGTGCCAGTAGTACACGACAGGGTCGCGCCGGGGAGCTGTTTTTT
TRBV5-8	TRBD1	TRBJ2-7	-	CASSAEDRGREQYF	TGTGCCAGCAGCGCCGAAGACAGGGGTCGCGAGCAGTACTTC
TRBV18	-	TRBJ2-7	-	CASSPPGGGEQYF	TGTGCCAGCTCACCTCCGGGTGGGGGGGAGCAGTACTTC
TRBV28	TRBD2	TRBJ2-1	-	CASRQPTSSQFF	TGTGCCAGCAGGCAACCGACTAGCTCGCAGTTCTTC
TRBV5-1	TRBD1	TRBJ2-5	-	CASSPGTGIGETQYF	TGCGCCAGCAGTCCAGGGACAGGGATCGGTGAGACCCAGTACTTC
TRBV7-9	-	TRBJ2-7	-	CASRGTGAYEQYF	TGTGCCAGCAGGGGGACGGGAGCCTACGAGCAGTACTTC
TRBV28	TRBD1	TRBJ1-2	-	CASSPGQDPSGYTF	TGTGCCAGCAGCCCCGGACAGGACCCTAGCGGCTACACCTTC
TRBV5-1	-	TRBJ2-2	-	CASSLGTDTGELFF	TGCGCCAGCAGCTTGGGGACAGACACCGGGGAGCTGTTTTTT
TRBV7-8	-	TRBJ2-2	-	CASSFSRNTGELFF	TGTGCCAGCAGCTTCTCCCGTAACACCGGGGAGCTGTTTTTT
TRBV18	TRBD1	TRBJ2-7	-	CASSLPGQGYLEQYF	TGTGCCAGCTCGCTACCGGGACAGGGGTATCTCGAGCAGTACTTC
TRBV5-1	-	TRBJ1-1	-	CASSLQGLGTEAFF	TGCGCCAGCAGCTTACAGGGTCTCGGCACTGAAGCTTTCTTT
TRBV29-1	TRBD2	TRBJ2-3	-	CSVERAGVSTDTQYF	TGCAGCGTTGAAAGAGCGGGAGTGAGCACAGATACGCAGTATTTT
TRBV5-1	-	TRBJ2-3	-	CASSLHTTDTQYF	TGCGCCAGCAGCCTTCATACCACAGATACGCAGTATTTT
TRBV7-2	TRBD1	TRBJ2-3	-	CASSPRQGPTDTQYF	TGTGCCAGCAGCCCGAGACAGGGACCTACAGATACGCAGTATTTT
TRBV27	-	TRBJ2-7	-	CASRPIGQSYEQYF	TGTGCCAGCAGACCAATAGGACAGTCCTACGAGCAGTACTTC
TRBV28	TRBD1	TRBJ2-3	-	CASSLPPGPQGYTDTQYF	TGTGCCAGCAGCTTACCCCCGGGGCCACAGGGGTACACAGATACGCAGTATTTT
TRBV2	-	TRBJ1-6	-	CASSQVQGNSPLHF	TGTGCCAGCAGTCAGGTACAGGGTAATTCACCCCTCCACTTT
TRBV19	-	TRBJ2-2	-	CASRPRGDTGELFF	TGTGCCAGTAGGCCCAGGGGGGACACCGGGGAGCTGTTTTTT
TRBV9	-	TRBJ2-5	-	CASSPETGLQTQYF	TGTGCCAGCAGCCCCGAGACAGGTCTACAGACCCAGTACTTC
TRBV7-2	-	TRBJ2-4	-	CASSLVGRSLAKNIQYF	TGTGCCAGCAGCTTAGTAGGCCGAAGTTTAGCCAAAAACATTCAGTACTTC
TRBV2	TRBD2	TRBJ2-1	-	CASNLNSGRYNEQFF	TGTGCCAGCAACTTAAATAGCGGGAGGTACAATGAGCAGTTCTTC
TRBV9	-	TRBJ2-7	-	CASSRTGYEQYF	TGTGCCAGCAGCCGGACTGGCTACGAGCAGTACTTC
TRBV5-1	-	TRBJ2-7	-	CASSLVPGAYEQYF	TGCGCCAGCAGCTTGGTGCCGGGAGCCTACGAGCAGTACTTC
TRBV9	-	TRBJ1-2	-	CASSVGGDASAASTF	TGTGCCAGCAGCGTAGGAGGAGACGCGAGTGCAGCTAGCACCTTC
TRBV5-1	TRBD1	TRBJ1-1	few	CASSSGQMNTEAFF	TGCGCCAGCAGCTCGGGACAGATGAACACTGAAGCTTTCTTT
TRBV16	TRBD1	TRBJ1-2	-	CASSPPGQGAAGYTF	TGTGCCAGCAGCCCCCCGGGACAGGGAGCTGCGGGCTACACCTTC